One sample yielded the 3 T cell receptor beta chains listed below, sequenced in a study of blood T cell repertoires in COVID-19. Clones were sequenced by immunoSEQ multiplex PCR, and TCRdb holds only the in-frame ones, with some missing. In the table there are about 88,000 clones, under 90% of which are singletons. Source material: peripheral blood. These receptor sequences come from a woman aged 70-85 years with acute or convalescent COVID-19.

CDR3 bases: TGTGCCAGCAGAAGAGACAGGGGGCGAACTGAAGCTTTCTTT. Residues: CASRRDRGRTEAFF. The V and J genes are TRBV7-2 and TRBJ1-1; 10 bases map to TRBD1. The V segment lost 6 bases and the J segment 5 bases; nucleotides outside the gene matches: 6. This CDR3 region has 14 residues. The V gene's germline CDR1 is SGHTA and CDR2 FQGNSA. Supplemented by reference TRBV7-2 and TRBJ1-1, the full variable domain reads GAGVSQSPSNKVTEKGKDVELRCDPISGHTALYWYRQSLGQGLEFLIYFQGNSAPDKSGLPSDRFSAERTGGSVSTLTIQRTQQEDSAVYLCASRRDRGRTEAFFGQGTRLTVV.

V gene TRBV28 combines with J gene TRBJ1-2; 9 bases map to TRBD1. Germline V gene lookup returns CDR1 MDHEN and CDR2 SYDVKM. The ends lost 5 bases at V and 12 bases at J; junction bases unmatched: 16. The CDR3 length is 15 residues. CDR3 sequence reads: CASSNPGTGPTGDTF. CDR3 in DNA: TGTGCCAGCAGTAACCCCGGGACAGGGCCCACGGGTGACACCTTC.

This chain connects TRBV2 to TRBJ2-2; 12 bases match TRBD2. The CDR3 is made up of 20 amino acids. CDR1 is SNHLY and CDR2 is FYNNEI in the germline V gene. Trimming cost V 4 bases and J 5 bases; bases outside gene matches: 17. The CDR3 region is CASSVGVGTSGYGRTGELFF. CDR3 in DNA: TGTGCCAGCAGTGTAGGGGTTGGGACTAGCGGGTATGGAAGGACCGGGGAGCTGTTTTTT.